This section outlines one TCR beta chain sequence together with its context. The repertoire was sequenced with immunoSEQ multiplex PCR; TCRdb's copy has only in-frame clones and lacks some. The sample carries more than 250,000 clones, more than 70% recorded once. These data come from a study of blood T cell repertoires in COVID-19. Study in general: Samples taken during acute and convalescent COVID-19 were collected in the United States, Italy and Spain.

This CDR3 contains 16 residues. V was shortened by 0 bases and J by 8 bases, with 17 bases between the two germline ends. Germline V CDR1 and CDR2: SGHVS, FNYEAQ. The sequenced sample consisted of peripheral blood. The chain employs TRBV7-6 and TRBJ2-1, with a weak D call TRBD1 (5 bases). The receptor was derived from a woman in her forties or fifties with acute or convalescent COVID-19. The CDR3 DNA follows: TGTGCCAGCAGCTTAGCGCGGCAGGGCCCGTTGGATGAGCAGTTCTTC. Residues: CASSLARQGPLDEQFF.